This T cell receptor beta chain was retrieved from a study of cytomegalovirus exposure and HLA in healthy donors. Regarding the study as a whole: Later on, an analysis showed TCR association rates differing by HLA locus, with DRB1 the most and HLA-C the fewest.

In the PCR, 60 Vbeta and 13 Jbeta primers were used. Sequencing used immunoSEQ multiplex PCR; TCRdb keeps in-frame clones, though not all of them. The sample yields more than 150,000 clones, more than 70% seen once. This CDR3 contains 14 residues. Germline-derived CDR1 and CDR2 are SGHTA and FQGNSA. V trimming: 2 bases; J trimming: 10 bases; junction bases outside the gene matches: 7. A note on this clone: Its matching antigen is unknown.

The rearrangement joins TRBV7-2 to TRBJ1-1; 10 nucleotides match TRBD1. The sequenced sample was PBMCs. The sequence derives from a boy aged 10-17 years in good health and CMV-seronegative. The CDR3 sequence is CASSLRDRGRRAFF. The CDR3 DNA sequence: TGTGCCAGCAGCTTAAGGGACAGGGGCCGGCGAGCTTTCTTT.